This T cell receptor beta chain is from a study of shared clonotypes between healthy human individuals. Points from the study as a whole: Measured sharing among donors was expected to vary with sequencing depth.

In the original processing: Junction-only immunoSEQ sequences carried no quality scores, so filtering differed. Profiled with immunoSEQ multiplex PCR; TCRdb holds only in-frame clones, not every one. From that table come the V and J calls and clone size; the DNA was used to work out D and trimming. The table includes about 480,000 clones, more than 65% detected once. This clone has more than one count but fewer than ten. Its antigen is undetermined. This CDR3 contains 12 residues. CDR1 and CDR2 from the germline V gene are LGHNA and YNFKEQ. Deletions cut 5 bases from V and 2 bases from J, with 6 bases between.

The sequence came from a woman between 35 and 50 years old in good health. Some clones in this sample may be carry-over from other donors' samples. Sequences were obtained from PBMCs. This chain connects TRBV4-2 to TRBJ1-1, with D tentatively TRBD1 (5 bases). This chain's CDR3 is CASSTGNTEAFF. CDR3 nucleotide sequence: TGTGCCAGCAGCACAGGTAACACTGAAGCTTTCTTT.